A single sample gave rise to the 31 T cell receptor beta chains below, sequenced in a study of blood T cell repertoires in COVID-19. Method: immunoSEQ multiplex PCR; TCRdb's copy keeps in-frame clones and lacks some. This table holds around 35,000 clones, 90% found once. Sequencing was done on a sample of peripheral blood. Receptors were obtained from a human donor in a cohort sampled during active COVID-19.

In this sample, this clone is large (0.1 to 1%). The chain's CDR3 is CASSLGTNNYGYTF. CDR3 nucleotide sequence: TGTGCCAGCAGTTTAGGGACAAACAACTATGGCTACACCTTC. V usage is TRBV28 and J usage is TRBJ1-2; TRBD1 might be the D (6 bases). Deletions cut 2 bases from V and 2 bases from J, with 9 bases between. CDR1 is MDHEN, CDR2 SYDVKM, per germline. The CDR3 sequence is 14 residues long.

This clone occurred once. The rearrangement uses TRBV6-6 and TRBJ2-1; 8 bases agree with TRBD2. Germline V lookup: CDR1 MNHNY, CDR2 SVGAGI (reference sequence). The junction had 13 bases not matched to a gene; V was cut back by 4 bases and J by 11 bases. This CDR3 is built from 15 residues. The CDR3 spells CASSSRLATSLKQFF. The CDR3 DNA follows: TGTGCCAGCAGTTCCCGACTAGCGACCTCTCTTAAGCAGTTCTTC.

V gene TRBV25-1 combines with J gene TRBJ2-1; unclear D gene. CDR1 MGHDK and CDR2 SYGVNS come from the germline V gene. This CDR3 is 15 amino acids long. V lost 3 bases to trimming and J lost 0 bases, with 9 bases between them. CDR3 sequence (DNA): TGTGCCAGCAGTGACCAGATAAGCTCCTACAATGAGCAGTTCTTC. Translated, it gives CASSDQISSYNEQFF.

The rearrangement links TRBV5-4 to TRBJ1-1; D possibly corresponds to TRBD1 (5 bases). This CDR3 spans 14 amino acids. V gave up 1 base and J gave up 0 bases, with 7 bases separating them. The germline CDR1 and CDR2 sequences are SGHNT and YYREEE (reference sequence). DNA of the CDR3: TGTGCCAGCAGCTTGCCAGGGTTGAACACTGAAGCTTTCTTT. This gives the protein CASSLPGLNTEAFF.

V is TRBV9 and J is TRBJ2-2; 7 bases are a match to TRBD2. From germline, CDR1 is SGDLS and CDR2 YYNGEE. There are 15 residues in the CDR3. The V gene end was trimmed by 2 bases and the J gene end by 4 bases; junction bases not matched to a gene: 5. CDR3 region: CASSVAGVVTGELFF. The CDR3 region has the DNA TGTGCCAGCAGCGTTGCGGGAGTAGTCACCGGGGAGCTGTTTTTT. Using reference TRBV9 and TRBJ2-2 for the parts outside the CDR3, the full variable domain is DSGVTQTPKHLITATGQRVTLRCSPRSGDLSVYWYQQSLDQGLQFLIQYYNGEERAKGNILERFSAQQFPDLHSELNLSSLELGDSALYFCASSVAGVVTGELFFGEGSRLTVL.

The chain links TRBV30 to TRBJ2-5, with TRBD1 matching over 11 bases. Germline loops: CDR1 GTSNPN, CDR2 SVGIG (reference sequence). Trimming took 4 bases from V and 5 from J; bases not matched to a gene: 9. The CDR3 runs to 15 residues. The CDR3 reads CAWTPDRGRLETQYF. Here the CDR3 DNA reads TGTGCCTGGACCCCGGACAGGGGGCGCTTGGAGACCCAGTACTTC. Together with reference TRBV30 and TRBJ2-5, the CDR3 gives the full variable domain: SQTIHQWPATLVQPVGSPLSLECTVEGTSNPNLYWYRQAAGRGLQLLFYSVGIGQISSEVPQNLSASRPQDRQFILSSKKLLLSDSGFYLCAWTPDRGRLETQYFGPGTRLLVL.

The chain has TRBV7-3 and TRBJ1-1; D might be TRBD1 (6 bases). Trimming stripped 5 bases from V and 5 bases from J, with 15 bases between. Germline CDR1 reads SGHTA; CDR2 reads FQGTGA. The CDR3 sequence is 14 residues long. The CDR3 here is CASSSRQDSTEAFF. The CDR3 DNA reads TGTGCCAGCAGCAGCAGACAGGACTCTACTGAAGCTTTCTTT.

In DNA, the CDR3 is TGTGCCAGCAGTAAGGGGCGAGGTTTAGGAAACACCATATATTTT. It translates to CASSKGRGLGNTIYF. The rearrangement joins TRBV7-9 to TRBJ1-3; possibly TRBD1 for D (5 bases). The germline V gene has CDR1 SEHNR and CDR2 FQNEAQ (reference sequence). The CDR3 has 15 amino acids. V was clipped by 6 bases and J by 4 bases, with 16 bases between them.

The chain has TRBV5-1 and TRBJ1-2, with a tentative D call TRBD1 (5 bases). The CDR3 is 15 residues long. V was clipped by 4 bases and J by 6 bases, with 19 bases between them. Germline V gives CDR1 SGHRS, CDR2 YFSETQ. The CDR3 spells CASSHGTAGGDGYTF. In DNA, the CDR3 is TGCGCCAGCAGCCATGGGACCGCCGGGGGGGATGGCTACACCTTC.

The rearrangement links TRBV2 to TRBJ2-4; 11 bases agree with TRBD1. The V gene's germline CDR1 is SNHLY and CDR2 FYNNEI. V shed 8 bases, J shed 0 bases, and the junction held 3 bases outside the gene matches. The CDR3 totals 15 residues. The CDR3 DNA reads TGTGCCAGCCGGGGACAGGGGGTAGCCAAAAACATTCAGTACTTC. Amino acid sequence: CASRGQGVAKNIQYF.

This chain links TRBV25-1 with TRBJ1-1; no reliable D call. The V end was cut by 4 bases, the J end by 6 bases, with 18 bases between. CDR3 size: 15 residues. Germline CDR1 MGHDK, CDR2 SYGVNS. The chain's CDR3 is CASSGLTGINAEAFF. The CDR3 nucleotides read TGTGCCAGCAGTGGTTTGACGGGGATAAACGCTGAAGCTTTCTTT. Combining the CDR3 with reference TRBV25-1 and TRBJ1-1 gives the whole variable domain EADIYQTPRYLVIGTGKKITLECSQTMGHDKMYWYQQDPGMELHLIHYSYGVNSTEKGDLSSESTVSRIRTEHFPLTLESARPSHTSQYLCASSGLTGINAEAFFGQGTRLTVV.

The chain is built from TRBV28 and TRBJ1-5; no firm D call. CDR3 size: 15 residues. Germline CDR1 is MDHEN and CDR2 is SYDVKM. V was pared by 6 bases and J by 5 bases, with 17 bases between. The CDR3 sequence is CASRTWTEADQPQHF. CDR3 coding DNA: TGTGCCAGCAGGACCTGGACGGAGGCCGATCAGCCCCAGCATTTT.

This sequence joins TRBV24-1 and TRBJ2-1, with 10 positions matching TRBD1. V dropped 6 bases and J dropped 7; count of bases not matched to a gene: 5. This CDR3 region has 14 residues. CDR1 and CDR2 from the germline V gene are KGHDR and SFDVKD. The CDR3 is CATSTRTGGNEQFF. The CDR3 region has the DNA TGTGCCACCAGTACAAGGACAGGGGGAAATGAGCAGTTCTTC.

V usage is TRBV5-1 and J usage is TRBJ2-7, with a possible D match to TRBD1 (6 bases). Germline V CDR1 and CDR2: SGHRS, YFSETQ. Trimming took 1 base from V and 0 from J, leaving 14 bases between them. CDR3 length: 16 residues. The CDR3 is CASSLFGQQASYEQYF. Written as DNA, the CDR3 is TGCGCCAGCAGCTTGTTCGGACAGCAAGCCTCCTACGAGCAGTACTTC.

V usage is TRBV6-1 and J usage is TRBJ1-4, with no clear D. The CDR3 runs to 15 residues. The germline V and J ends were trimmed by 0 bases and 0 bases, with 5 bases remaining between them. Germline V gives CDR1 MNHNS, CDR2 SASEGT. CDR3 nucleotide sequence: TGTGCCAGCAGTGAAGCGTCCGCAACTAATGAAAAACTGTTTTTT. This gives the protein CASSEASATNEKLFF.

The chain combines TRBV27 with TRBJ2-7, with 8 bases matching TRBD2. This CDR3 spans 15 amino acids. Per the germline V gene, CDR1 is MNHEY and CDR2 is SMNVEV (reference sequence). With V trimmed by 3 bases and J by 0 bases, 4 bases remained unmatched. In DNA, the CDR3 is TGTGCCAGCAGTTTTCTGCGGGAGGCCTCCTACGAGCAGTACTTC. Translating gives CASSFLREASYEQYF.

This clone appeared a single time. The chain uses TRBV5-5 and TRBJ1-3, with 8 positions matching TRBD1. The V segment lost 5 bases and the J segment 0 bases; nucleotides outside the gene matches: 7. The CDR3 spans 16 residues. Germline V gene data show CDR1 as SGHKS and CDR2 as YYEKEE (reference sequence). The CDR3 sequence: CASSRQGPSSGNTIYF. CDR3 nucleotide sequence: TGTGCCAGCAGTAGACAGGGGCCGAGCTCTGGAAACACCATATATTTT.

V is TRBV7-2 and J is TRBJ2-7, with a possible D match to TRBD2 (5 bases). CDR3 length: 15 amino acids. CDR1 SGHTA and CDR2 FQGNSA come from the germline V gene. V lost 2 bases and J lost 1, with 12 bases in between. The CDR3, as DNA: TGTGCCAGCAGCTTACTAGGACTCCAATCCTACGAGCAGTACTTC. This translates into CASSLLGLQSYEQYF. Full variable domain (missing parts from reference TRBV7-2 and TRBJ2-7): GAGVSQSPSNKVTEKGKDVELRCDPISGHTALYWYRQSLGQGLEFLIYFQGNSAPDKSGLPSDRFSAERTGGSVSTLTIQRTQQEDSAVYLCASSLLGLQSYEQYFGPGTRLTVT.

The gene calls are TRBV7-8 and TRBJ2-3; 11 bases fit TRBD2. The germline V gene encodes CDR1 SGHVS and CDR2 FQNEAQ. This CDR3 has 17 residues. V lost 3 bases, J lost 2 bases, and 7 bases stayed unmatched. The CDR3: CASSLDLLAGATDTQYF. The CDR3 DNA sequence: TGTGCCAGCAGCTTGGACCTACTAGCGGGAGCCACAGATACGCAGTATTTT.

The chain joins TRBV19 to TRBJ1-1, with 7 bases aligning to TRBD1. This CDR3 comprises 14 residues. Germline CDR1 reads LNHDA; CDR2 reads SQIVND (reference sequence). V lost 6 bases and J lost 4; bases outside the gene matches: 8. CDR3: CASRFSRGSTEAFF. CDR3 nucleotides: TGTGCCAGTAGATTTAGCAGGGGGAGCACTGAAGCTTTCTTT. Full variable domain (outside the CDR3, taken from reference TRBV19 and TRBJ1-1): DGGITQSPKYLFRKEGQNVTLSCEQNLNHDAMYWYRQDPGQGLRLIYYSQIVNDFQKGDIAEGYSVSREKKESFPLTVTSAQKNPTAFYLCASRFSRGSTEAFFGQGTRLTVV.

The V gene is TRBV19, the J gene TRBJ2-2; 7 bases map to TRBD2. The germline CDR1 and CDR2 sequences are LNHDA and SQIVND (reference sequence). Losses at the gene ends were 0 bases for V and 1 base for J; bases not matched to a gene: 2. The CDR3 has 16 residues. The CDR3 DNA is TGTGCCAGTAGTATAGAGGGCGGGGGGAACACCGGGGAGCTGTTTTTT. Protein: CASSIEGGGNTGELFF.

This rearrangement joins TRBV6-2 or TRBV6-3 to TRBJ1-5; D gene unclear. The CDR3 is 12 amino acids. V was cut by 4 bases and J by 4 bases, with 5 bases left in between. Per germline, CDR1 MNHEY and CDR2 SVGEGT. The CDR3 DNA sequence: TGTGCCAGCAGTTTTCCTAATCAGCCCCAGCATTTT. Translated: CASSFPNQPQHF.

The chain employs TRBV29-1 and TRBJ2-5; 10 bases agree with TRBD1. CDR3 size: 14 residues. The junction had 9 bases not matched to a gene; V was cut back by 6 bases and J by 5 bases. The germline CDR1 and CDR2 sequences are SQVTM and ANQGSEA. The CDR3 sequence: CSVRDRGLRETQYF. The CDR3 bases are TGCAGCGTGAGGGACAGGGGCCTTAGGGAGACCCAGTACTTC. The whole variable domain, filled in from reference TRBV29-1 and TRBJ2-5, reads SAVISQKPSRDICQRGTSLTIQCQVDSQVTMMFWYRQQPGQSLTLIATANQGSEATYESGFVIDKFPISRPNLTFSTLTVSNMSPEDSSIYLCSVRDRGLRETQYFGPGTRLLVL.

The gene calls are TRBV28 and TRBJ2-7, with 8 bases aligning to TRBD1. V shed 2 bases and J 2 bases; nucleotides not matched to a gene: 2. Germline CDR1 reads MDHEN; CDR2 reads SYDVKM. This CDR3 is 14 amino acids long. The CDR3 loop reads CASSLTQGAYEQYF. For the CDR3, the DNA is TGTGCCAGCAGTTTAACACAGGGGGCCTACGAGCAGTACTTC.

V is TRBV4-1 and J is TRBJ2-5; TRBD2 agrees at 7 bases. The J segment lost 4 bases and the V segment lost 3 bases, leaving 11 bases of the junction unmatched. The CDR3 has 16 residues. Germline CDR1 reads MGHRA; CDR2 reads YSYEKL. CDR3 loop: CASSQSGGSDRETQYF. CDR3 coding DNA: TGCGCCAGCAGCCAGTCCGGCGGGAGCGACCGAGAGACCCAGTACTTC.

In its sample, this clone was seen once. The chain joins TRBV7-9 to TRBJ1-2; a possible D gene is TRBD1 (6 bases). The length of the CDR3 is 12 residues. V lost 0 bases to trimming and J lost 7 bases, with 6 bases between them. Germline CDR1 SEHNR, CDR2 FQNEAQ (reference sequence). The CDR3 DNA reads TGTGCCAGCAGCTTAGCGGACAGTGGCTACACCTTC. Encoded protein: CASSLADSGYTF.

The CDR3 DNA reads as TGTGCCAGCAGCTCCCGAGCAGGGGGAGCTGGAAACACCATATATTTT. Translation: CASSSRAGGAGNTIYF. The rearrangement joins TRBV5-4 to TRBJ1-3, with 7 positions matching TRBD1. Germline V gene data show CDR1 as SGHNT and CDR2 as YYREEE (reference sequence). After removal of 3 bases from V and 2 bases from J, the junction contained 8 bases not matched to a gene. The CDR3 contains 16 residues. Supplemented by reference TRBV5-4 and TRBJ1-3, the full variable domain reads ETGVTQSPTHLIKTRGQQVTLRCSSQSGHNTVSWYQQALGQGPQFIFQYYREEENGRGNFPPRFSGLQFPNYSSELNVNALELDDSALYLCASSSRAGGAGNTIYFGEGSWLTVV.

The rearrangement links TRBV5-1 to TRBJ2-5; 10 bases agree with TRBD1. Germline assignment: CDR1 SGHRS and CDR2 YFSETQ. J lost 4 bases, V lost 0 bases, and 6 bases had no gene match. The CDR3 is 16 amino acids. The chain's CDR3 is CASSLAAGQGPETQYF. The CDR3 region has the DNA TGCGCCAGCAGCTTGGCAGCGGGACAGGGGCCAGAGACCCAGTACTTC.

The table lists this clone with a count of one. The chain recombines TRBV9 with TRBJ2-5, with D possibly TRBD1 on 5 matching bases. From germline, CDR1 is SGDLS and CDR2 YYNGEE. V lost 0 bases and J lost 1, with 13 bases in between. There are 16 residues in the CDR3. The CDR3 here is CASSVGAGQGQETQYF. The CDR3 coding sequence is TGTGCCAGCAGCGTAGGGGCCGGGCAGGGCCAAGAGACCCAGTACTTC.

The chain carries TRBV6-2 or TRBV6-3 and TRBJ1-1, with D possibly TRBD1 on 6 matching bases. The germline gives CDR1 MNHEY, CDR2 SVGEGT. V was clipped by 5 bases and J by 5 bases, with 15 bases between them. The CDR3 has 14 residues. For the CDR3, the DNA is TGTGCCAGCAGTCTCCGGGGGGCGAGGACTGAAGCTTTCTTT. It translates to CASSLRGARTEAFF.

The genes are TRBV5-1 and TRBJ1-1, with TRBD1 as a possible D gene (6 bases). CDR3 length equals 16 residues. In germline, CDR1 is SGHRS, CDR2 YFSETQ. Trimming cost V 0 bases and J 7 bases, with 19 bases left between them. The CDR3 DNA follows: TGCGCCAGCAGCTTGGGCAACAGGGATGTCCTGGGTGAAGCTTTCTTT. Its translation is CASSLGNRDVLGEAFF.